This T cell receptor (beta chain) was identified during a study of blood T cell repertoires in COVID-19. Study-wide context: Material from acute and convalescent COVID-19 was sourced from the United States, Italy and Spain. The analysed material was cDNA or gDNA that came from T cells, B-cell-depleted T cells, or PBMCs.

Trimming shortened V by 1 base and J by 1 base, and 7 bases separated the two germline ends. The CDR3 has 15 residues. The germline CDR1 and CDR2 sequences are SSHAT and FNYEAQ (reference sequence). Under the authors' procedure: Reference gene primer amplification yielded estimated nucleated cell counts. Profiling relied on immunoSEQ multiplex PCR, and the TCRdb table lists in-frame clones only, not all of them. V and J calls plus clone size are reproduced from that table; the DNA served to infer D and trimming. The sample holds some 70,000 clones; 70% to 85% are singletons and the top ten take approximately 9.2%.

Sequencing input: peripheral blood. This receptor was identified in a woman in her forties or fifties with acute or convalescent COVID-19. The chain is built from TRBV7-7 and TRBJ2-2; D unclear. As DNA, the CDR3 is TGTGCCAGCAGCTTAGGGTACGGGAACACCGGGGAGCTGTTTTTT. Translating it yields CASSLGYGNTGELFF. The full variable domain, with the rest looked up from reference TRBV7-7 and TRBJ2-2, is GAGVSQSPRYKVTKRGQDVTLRCDPISSHATLYWYQQALGQGPEFLTYFNYEAQPDKSGLPSDRFSAERPEGSISTLTIQRTEQRDSAMYRCASSLGYGNTGELFFGEGSRLTVL.